These 22 T cell receptor beta chains were sequenced from one sample in a study of T cells in Graves' hyperthyroidism and ophthalmopathy. Authors of the study amplified TCR beta CDR3 regions from RNA transcripts. Using the HTBI primer set, a first-round RT-PCR was run on the TCR CDR3. A single record per CDR3 protein comes from TCRdb applying MiXCR to the multiplex PCR reads. The table includes some 800,000 distinct CDR3 sequences, about two fifths detected once. Sequencing was done on a sample of blood. The origin of the receptors is a man aged 18 to 30 with Graves' hyperthyroidism.

This chain links TRBV6-5 with TRBJ2-7; D possibly matches TRBD1 or TRBD2 (5 bases each). Trimming stripped 0 bases from V and 0 bases from J, with 15 bases between. Germline V gene sequence: CDR1 MNHEY, CDR2 SVGAGI. There are 17 residues in the CDR3. The CDR3 spells CASSYSKGRERSYEQYF. In DNA, the CDR3 is TGTGCCAGCAGTTACTCGAAGGGCAGGGAGCGCTCCTACGAGCAGTACTTC.

The V call is TRBV12-3 or TRBV12-4, the J call TRBJ1-5, with D maybe TRBD1 (5 bases). Trimming removed 6 bases at V and 6 bases at J, with 12 bases between. The CDR3 consists of 13 residues. The CDR3 nucleotides are TGTGCCAGCAGGGCGGACACGGGTCAGCCCCAGCATTTT. This encodes CASRADTGQPQHF.

The J gene is TRBJ1-4, the V gene TRBV7-8; D may be TRBD1 (5 bases). Germline loops: CDR1 SGHVS, CDR2 FQNEAQ. CDR3 length: 20 residues. Trimming pared 5 bases from V and 0 bases from J, leaving 25 bases between. DNA of the CDR3: TGTGCCAGCAGCAGGGCCGTGGGGGACTATCTAGTTGCAACTAATGAAAAACTGTTTTTT. Translating gives CASSRAVGDYLVATNEKLFF.

This clonotype has a handful of counts. The chain recombines TRBV6-5 with TRBJ1-1, with D possibly matching TRBD1 (5 bases). Trimming cost V 0 bases and J 5 bases, with 13 bases left between them. The CDR3 loop spans 15 amino acids. In germline, CDR1 is MNHEY, CDR2 SVGAGI. In DNA, the CDR3 is TGTGCCAGCAGTTACTCGAAAGGGGCAGCGACTGAAGCTTTCTTT. Its protein product is CASSYSKGAATEAFF.

This chain joins TRBV12-3 or TRBV12-4 and TRBJ1-2; D is uncertain. The CDR3 is made up of 15 amino acids. V was shortened by 7 bases and J by 2 bases, with 17 bases between the two germline ends. CDR3 residues: CASTRNRRENYGYTF. In DNA form, the CDR3 reads TGTGCCAGCACCCGAAACCGAAGGGAAAACTATGGCTACACCTTC.

This clonotype was observed a few times. Relative to the germline gene, one junction end is altered; a read error may explain this. V and J are TRBV10-3 and TRBJ1-5; D not resolved. This CDR3 is 15 amino acids long. Per the germline V gene, CDR1 is ENHRY and CDR2 is SYGVKD. The CDR3 is CASSSHLLSNQPQHF. The DNA of the CDR3 is TGTGCCAGCAGTTCACATCTCCTTAGCAATCAGCCCCAGCATTTT.

This clonotype was observed at least ten times. The genes are TRBV2 and TRBJ2-2; D perhaps matches TRBD2 (5 bases). Germline CDR1 is SNHLY and CDR2 is FYNNEI. The ends were cut back, 7 bases at V and 0 bases at J, with 15 bases in the middle. The CDR3 is 16 residues long. The CDR3: CASNGFVGTNTGELFF. Here the CDR3 DNA reads TGTGCCAGCAACGGTTTTGTCGGGACGAACACCGGGGAGCTGTTTTTT.

As to this clonotype: It may be a read error: a sequence one base away is much more abundant. This rearrangement joins TRBV2 to TRBJ2-5, with D tentatively TRBD1 or TRBD2 (6 bases each). CDR1 and CDR2 (germline): SNHLY, FYNNEI. The CDR3 is 15 residues long. The CDR3 region has the DNA TGTGCCAGCAGTGACCCGGGGGCGGGCGGTGAGACCCGGTACTTC. Its translation: CASSDPGAGGETRYF.

As concerns this clonotype: At one end the junction does not follow the germline gene, possibly because of a read error. This chain uses TRBV7-8 with TRBJ1-2; no clear D. From germline, CDR1 is SGHVS and CDR2 FQNEAQ. The CDR3 has 13 amino acids. Written as DNA, the CDR3 is TGCGCCAGCAGCCAAGATTGGGGTCCTGGCTACACCTTC. It translates to CASSQDWGPGYTF.

The V gene is TRBV29-1, the J gene TRBJ1-4; TRBD1 matches at 9 bases. CDR1 is SQVTM, CDR2 ANQGSEA, per germline. Losses at the gene ends were 7 bases for V and 8 bases for J; bases not matched to a gene: 5. The CDR3 length is 12 residues. CDR3 nucleotide sequence: TGCAGCGCCGGGACAGGGATGGAAAAACTGTTTTTT. It specifies CSAGTGMEKLFF.

There are many counts of this clonotype. The CDR3 spells CSVEDTGSEKLFF. CDR3 coding DNA: TGCAGCGTTGAAGATACGGGTTCGGAAAAACTGTTTTTT. The V gene is TRBV29-1, the J gene TRBJ1-4; D is undetermined. Between the trimmed V and J ends, which lost 0 bases and 8 bases, there was a span of 10 bases. CDR1 is SQVTM, CDR2 ANQGSEA, per germline. The CDR3 consists of 13 residues.

V usage is TRBV11-2 and J usage is TRBJ1-2; maybe TRBD1 (5 bases). CDR1 SGHAT and CDR2 FQNNGV come from the germline V gene. The V and J ends lost 5 bases and 1 base respectively, with 14 bases between them. The CDR3 has 15 amino acids. This CDR3 reads CASSTGTAYNYGYTF. CDR3 DNA: TGTGCCAGCAGCACCGGGACGGCATATAACTATGGCTACACCTTC.

Many counts were recorded for this clonotype. The gene calls are TRBV10-3 and TRBJ1-2; maybe TRBD1 (6 bases). V was clipped by 2 bases and J by 2 bases, with 9 bases between them. Germline V gene data show CDR1 as ENHRY and CDR2 as SYGVKD. The CDR3 covers 14 residues. DNA for the CDR3: TGTGCCATCAGTGAGGACAGGCACAACTATGGCTACACCTTC. This translates into CAISEDRHNYGYTF.

This chain connects TRBV6-4 to TRBJ1-1, with a tentative D call TRBD1 (5 bases). The V gene lost 0 bases and the J gene lost 1 base, with 9 bases spanning the gap. This CDR3 has 15 residues. Germline V lookup: CDR1 MRHNA, CDR2 SNTAGT. CDR3 region: CASSDSRGRNTEAFF. CDR3 DNA sequence: TGTGCCAGCAGTGACTCTCGGGGCCGGAACACTGAAGCTTTCTTT.

V gene TRBV7-9 combines with J gene TRBJ1-6; 10 positions match TRBD1. The length of the CDR3 is 14 residues. Germline V gene sequence: CDR1 SEHNR, CDR2 FQNEAQ (reference sequence). The trim removed 5 bases at V and 9 bases at J, leaving 4 bases unmatched. The CDR3 DNA follows: TGTGCCAGCAGCCCCGGGACAGGGGCTTCACCCCTCCACTTT. This encodes CASSPGTGASPLHF.

To note about this clonotype: This clone may be a read error of a much larger clone one base away. The rearrangement joins TRBV5-6 to TRBJ2-5, with 7 bases that match TRBD1. Germline V gene sequence: CDR1 SGHDT, CDR2 YYEEEE. The CDR3 consists of 13 residues. As DNA, the CDR3 is TGTGCCAACAGCTTGACAGGGTGGGAGACCCAGTACTTC. Encoded protein: CANSLTGWETQYF.

The chain has TRBV10-3 and TRBJ1-1; 9 nucleotides match TRBD1. J was trimmed by 5 bases and V by 2 bases; bases with no gene match: 6. The CDR3 contains 15 residues. Germline CDR1 reads ENHRY; CDR2 reads SYGVKD. CDR3 in amino acids: CAISEGTGSWTEAFF. CDR3 in DNA: TGTGCCATCAGTGAGGGGACAGGGTCGTGGACTGAAGCTTTCTTT.

In its sample, this clonotype was seen many times. The rearrangement joins TRBV29-1 to TRBJ2-7, with D perhaps given as TRBD1 or TRBD2 (5 bases each). V was clipped by 7 bases and J by 2 bases, with 18 bases between them. CDR1 and CDR2 from the germline V gene are SQVTM and ANQGSEA. The CDR3 is 14 residues long. CDR3 bases: TGCAGCGCCCTTGCCGGGGCGAAGACCTACGAGCAGTACTTC. Translated, it gives CSALAGAKTYEQYF.

This clonotype was observed a handful of times. J is TRBJ2-2 and V is TRBV7-2, with D maybe TRBD1 (5 bases). The germline gives CDR1 SGHTA, CDR2 FQGNSA. This CDR3 region has 14 residues. Trimming took 7 bases from V and 0 from J, leaving 9 bases between them. CDR3 amino acids: CASTPTANTGELFF. CDR3 in DNA: TGTGCCAGCACCCCGACAGCGAACACCGGGGAGCTGTTTTTT.

Turning to this clonotype: The missing conserved phenylalanine or tryptophan at the end of this CDR3 makes a read error likely. The chain carries TRBV12-3 or TRBV12-4 and TRBJ1-1; the D is unclear. The CDR3 is 17 residues long. Trimming took 6 bases from V and 0 from J, leaving 20 bases between them. This CDR3 reads CASRSLVPQVMNTEAFL. CDR3 in DNA: TGTGCCAGCAGGTCCCTGGTCCCACAAGTGATGAACACTGAAGCTTTCCTT.

This clonotype was counted once. This CDR3 fails to terminate in the conserved phenylalanine or tryptophan, so it likely reflects a read error. The chain employs TRBV6-4 and TRBJ1-1, with a possible D match to TRBD1 (5 bases). Germline assignment: CDR1 MRHNA and CDR2 SNTAGT. V lost 3 bases and J 0 bases, leaving 11 bases between the germline ends. This CDR3 has 15 residues. CDR3 bases: TGTGCCAGCAGTGAATACAAGGACATGAACACTGAAGCTTTCCTT. Amino acid sequence: CASSEYKDMNTEAFL.

The chain links TRBV10-3 to TRBJ1-5; TRBD1 matches 7 bases. This CDR3 spans 14 amino acids. The junction had 2 bases not matched to a gene; V was cut back by 4 bases and J by 2 bases. The germline gives CDR1 ENHRY, CDR2 SYGVKD. The CDR3 sequence is CAISGQGRNQPQHF. CDR3 bases: TGTGCCATCAGTGGACAGGGCCGCAATCAGCCCCAGCATTTT.